A selection of T cell receptor beta chains follows, all from one sample in a study of T cell responses to AZD1222 COVID-19 vaccine. The table came from immunoSEQ multiplex PCR; TCRdb's copy has only in-frame clones and leaves some out. Of around 120,000 clones listed, about 85% are singletons. The input for sequencing was peripheral blood, taken on day 0 of AZD1222 vaccination. These receptors originate from an adult in good health. Both conserved end residues are part of each CDR3. D genes are given only for firm matches. Some rows mark clone size as missing; the rest say once, few, many or name a class of expanded clone.

d_call	v_call	clone_size	j_call	cdr3_nt	cdr3_aa
.	TRBV5-8	.	TRBJ2-1	TGTGCCAGCAATACTAATGAGCAGTTCTTC	CASNTNEQFF
.	TRBV6-2/TRBV6-3	.	TRBJ1-5	TGTGCCAGCAGCCCTACCGGGCGTCCCCAGCATTTT	CASSPTGRPQHF
.	TRBV18	.	TRBJ1-2	TGTGCCTCACACCCGCGGACGGGGGCCGGCTATGGCTACACCTTC	CASHPRTGAGYGYTF
.	TRBV11-2	few	TRBJ2-1	TGTGCCAGCACTAAATGGGGGGGCCAGGGGGCCAATGAGCAGTTCTTC	CASTKWGGQGANEQFF
.	TRBV4-2	few	TRBJ2-1	TGTGCCAGCAGCCAAGATCTCGTTAATGAGCAGTTCTTC	CASSQDLVNEQFF
.	TRBV25-1	few	TRBJ2-5	TGTGCCAGCAGTGGACAGGTGGCCCAGTACTTC	CASSGQVAQYF
.	TRBV30	.	TRBJ1-4	TGTGCCTGGAGGCAGCCAAATGAAAAACTGTTTTTT	CAWRQPNEKLFF
TRBD2	TRBV7-2	.	TRBJ2-1	TGTGCCAGCAGCTTACTCGGAGCGGGGGGGCCCAGCGAGCAGTTCTTC	CASSLLGAGGPSEQFF
TRBD2	TRBV20-1	.	TRBJ2-3	TGCAGTGCTAGTCTCACTAGCGGGGGAGTAGATACGCAGTATTTT	CSASLTSGGVDTQYF
.	TRBV6-2/TRBV6-3	.	TRBJ2-7	TGTGCCAGCAGTTCCACCTCTACAGGGACCTACGAGCAGTACTTC	CASSSTSTGTYEQYF
.	TRBV6-4	.	TRBJ1-1	TGTGCCAGCAGCGAAACAGGGAACACTGAAGCTTTCTTT	CASSETGNTEAFF
.	TRBV6-5	.	TRBJ1-1	TGTGCCAGCAGTCCAAAGTTCCGGAACACTGAAGCTTTCTTT	CASSPKFRNTEAFF
.	TRBV5-6	few	TRBJ1-4	TGTGCCAGCAGCGTTAGCGAGGAAAAACTGTTTTTT	CASSVSEEKLFF
.	TRBV6-5	.	TRBJ2-7	TGTGCCAGCAAATCCGAGGGGGGACACGAGCAGTACTTC	CASKSEGGHEQYF
.	TRBV11-3	.	TRBJ2-7	TGTGCCAGCAGCCTACTCGCGAGGGGCTCCTACGAGCAGTACTTC	CASSLLARGSYEQYF
.	TRBV28	.	TRBJ1-6	TGTGCCAGCAAACAAACACAGGGTTCCAATTCACCCCTCCACTTT	CASKQTQGSNSPLHF
.	TRBV10-3	.	TRBJ1-1	TGTGCCATCAGGGCGGGCGACACTGAAGCTTTCTTT	CAIRAGDTEAFF
.	TRBV18	.	TRBJ1-5	TGTGCCAGCTCAGAGGACGGTGAACGGCCCCAGCATTTT	CASSEDGERPQHF
.	TRBV5-8	.	TRBJ1-1	TGTGCCAGCAGCTTCAACGGACCCTGGGCCACTGAAGCTTTCTTT	CASSFNGPWATEAFF
.	TRBV3-1/TRBV3-2	.	TRBJ2-1	TGTGCCAGCAGCCAAGGTGCCACGAGCTCCTACAATGAGCAGTTCTTC	CASSQGATSSYNEQFF
.	TRBV7-6	.	TRBJ2-2	TGTGCCAGCAGCCCCCGACTAGCCGGGGAGCTGTTTTTT	CASSPRLAGELFF
TRBD1	TRBV18	.	TRBJ2-7	TGTGCCAGCTCCGCGGGACAGGGGATTTACGAGCAGTACTTC	CASSAGQGIYEQYF
.	TRBV15	.	TRBJ1-2	TGTGCCACCAGCAGAATGCTCTCCTATGGCTACACCTTC	CATSRMLSYGYTF
.	TRBV19	once	TRBJ1-4	TGTGCCAGTAGTCCCGAGGGGGTTATCGGTGAAAAACTGTTTTTT	CASSPEGVIGEKLFF
.	TRBV9	.	TRBJ1-1	TGTGCCAGCAGCGTTCGTCCATCCACTGAAGCTTTCTTT	CASSVRPSTEAFF
TRBD1	TRBV6-4	once	TRBJ1-2	TGTGCCAGCAGTGAATATGGGACAGGTGGTGGCTACACCTTC	CASSEYGTGGGYTF
.	TRBV4-2	.	TRBJ1-4	TGTGCCAGCAGCCAAGATACAGGGGAAAAACTGTTTTTT	CASSQDTGEKLFF
TRBD2	TRBV6-4	many	TRBJ2-3	TGTGCCAGCAGTACTAGCGGGGAATCAGATACGCAGTATTTT	CASSTSGESDTQYF
.	TRBV19	.	TRBJ2-3	TGTGCCAGTGCGACCGGGACCCCAGATACGCAGTATTTT	CASATGTPDTQYF
TRBD1	TRBV11-2	.	TRBJ1-2	TGTGCCAGCAGCTTTCCAGGACAGGGTAACTATGGCTACACCTTC	CASSFPGQGNYGYTF
.	TRBV5-6	.	TRBJ2-2	TGTGCCAGCAACCCGTGGGGTGGGACGAACACCGGGGAGCTGTTTTTT	CASNPWGGTNTGELFF
TRBD1	TRBV19	.	TRBJ2-7	TGTGCCAGTGGACAGGGTGTTTACGAGCAGTACTTC	CASGQGVYEQYF
TRBD2	TRBV19	.	TRBJ2-3	TGTGCCAGTAGTAGCGGGGGGACTAGCACAGATACGCAGTATTTT	CASSSGGTSTDTQYF
.	TRBV11-2	.	TRBJ2-1	TGTGCCAGCAGCTCGACAGGTCCCCTCGAGAATAGCGAGCAGTTCTTC	CASSSTGPLENSEQFF
.	TRBV7-9	.	TRBJ1-2	TGTGCCAGCAGCTTGGGAGACAGCAACTATGGCTACACCTTC	CASSLGDSNYGYTF
.	TRBV19	few	TRBJ1-5	TGTGCCAGTAGTATGACAGGAGCTAAGCTTAATCAGCCCCAGCATTTT	CASSMTGAKLNQPQHF
.	TRBV3-1/TRBV3-2	.	TRBJ1-2	TGTGCCAGCAGCCAAGGATCAGCTAACTATGGCTACACCTTC	CASSQGSANYGYTF
.	TRBV18	.	TRBJ2-4	TGTGCCAGCTCACGACAGGAAGACATTCAGTACTTC	CASSRQEDIQYF
.	TRBV20-1	.	TRBJ1-5	TGCAGTGCTAGGAAGGGTCAGCCCCAGCATTTT	CSARKGQPQHF
.	TRBV29-1	.	TRBJ2-7	TGCAGCGCTGGGTGGCGGAACACCTACGAGCAGTACTTC	CSAGWRNTYEQYF
.	TRBV5-1	.	TRBJ2-7	TGCGCCAGCAGCTTGGTCTTGGGTCCCGAGCAGTACTTC	CASSLVLGPEQYF
.	TRBV6-6	.	TRBJ2-6	TGTGCCAGCAGCCCCCCCCCGAGGGCCGAGCGAATCTCTGGGGCCAACGTCCTGACTTTC	CASSPPPRAERISGANVLTF
.	TRBV2	.	TRBJ1-4	TGTGCCAGCCGAGGAGGGGGACTGTTTTTT	CASRGGGLFF
.	TRBV5-4	.	TRBJ2-7	TGTGCCAGCAGCTTGGACACGGGCTGGGAGCAGTACTTC	CASSLDTGWEQYF
.	TRBV28	.	TRBJ1-2	TGTGCCACCTTGGGTCTGGGTGGCTACACCTTC	CATLGLGGYTF
TRBD1	TRBV12-3/TRBV12-4	.	TRBJ2-1	TGTGCCAGCAGTACGACAGGGACTGAGCAGTTCTTC	CASSTTGTEQFF
.	TRBV4-1	many	TRBJ1-5	TGCGCCAGCAGCCTTCAGGAGAATCAGCCCCAGCATTTT	CASSLQENQPQHF
TRBD1	TRBV10-3	.	TRBJ2-2	TGTGCCATCACTGCTACAGGGGGCGCCTGGACCGGGGAGCTGTTTTTT	CAITATGGAWTGELFF
TRBD1	TRBV6-4	.	TRBJ2-1	TGTGCCAGCAGTGTCCTCCCGGGACAGGGGGGGGATGAGCAGTTCTTC	CASSVLPGQGGDEQFF
.	TRBV5-6	.	TRBJ2-7	TGTGCCAGCAGCTTGGACGGGTTGCCCTCCTACGAGCAGTACTTC	CASSLDGLPSYEQYF
.	TRBV28	.	TRBJ2-7	TGTGCCAGCAGTTTGGAAGGCTTTTACGAGCAGTACTTC	CASSLEGFYEQYF
TRBD2	TRBV18	few	TRBJ2-3	TGTGCCAGCTCACCCCCCCCTAGCGGCTACACAGATACGCAGTATTTT	CASSPPPSGYTDTQYF
TRBD1	TRBV24-1	.	TRBJ2-1	TGTGCCACCAGTGATACCCAACAGGGGTATATAGATGAGCAGTTCTTC	CATSDTQQGYIDEQFF
.	TRBV7-9	.	TRBJ2-1	TGTGCCAGCAGCCCACAGTTCGCTGAGCAGTTCTTC	CASSPQFAEQFF
TRBD2	TRBV19	.	TRBJ2-1	TGTGCCAGTAGTCCCTACCGACTAGCGGGGCGGACCTACAATGAGCAGTTCTTC	CASSPYRLAGRTYNEQFF